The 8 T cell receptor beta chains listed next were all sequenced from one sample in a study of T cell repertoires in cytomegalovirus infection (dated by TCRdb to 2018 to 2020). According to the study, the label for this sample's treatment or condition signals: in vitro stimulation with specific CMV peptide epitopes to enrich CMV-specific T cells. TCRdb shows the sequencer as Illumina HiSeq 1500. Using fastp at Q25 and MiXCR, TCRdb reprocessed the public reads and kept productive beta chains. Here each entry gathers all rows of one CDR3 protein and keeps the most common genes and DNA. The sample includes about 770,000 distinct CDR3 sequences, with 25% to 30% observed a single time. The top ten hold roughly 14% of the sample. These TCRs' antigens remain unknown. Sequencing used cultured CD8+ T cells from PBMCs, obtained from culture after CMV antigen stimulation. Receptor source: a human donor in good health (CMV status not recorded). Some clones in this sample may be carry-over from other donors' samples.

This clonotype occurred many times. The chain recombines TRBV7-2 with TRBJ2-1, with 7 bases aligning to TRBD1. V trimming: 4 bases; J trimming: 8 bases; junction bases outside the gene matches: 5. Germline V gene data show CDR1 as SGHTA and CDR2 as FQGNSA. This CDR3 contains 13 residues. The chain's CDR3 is CASSSDRADEQFF. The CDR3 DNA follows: TGTGCCAGCAGCTCAGACAGGGCGGATGAGCAGTTCTTC.

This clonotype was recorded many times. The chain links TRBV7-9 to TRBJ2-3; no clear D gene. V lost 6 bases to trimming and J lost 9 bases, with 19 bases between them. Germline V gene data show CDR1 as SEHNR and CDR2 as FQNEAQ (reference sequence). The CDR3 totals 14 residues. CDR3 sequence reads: CASSSAQTPPTQYF. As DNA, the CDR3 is TGTGCCAGCAGTAGTGCCCAGACCCCTCCCACGCAGTATTTT.

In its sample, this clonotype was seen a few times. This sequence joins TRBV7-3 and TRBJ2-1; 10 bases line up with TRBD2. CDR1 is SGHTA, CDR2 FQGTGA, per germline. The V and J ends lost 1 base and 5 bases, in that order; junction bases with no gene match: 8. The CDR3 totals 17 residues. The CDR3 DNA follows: TGTGCCAGCAGCTTAAACCCGGGGCTAGCGGGAGACAATGAGCAGTTCTTC. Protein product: CASSLNPGLAGDNEQFF. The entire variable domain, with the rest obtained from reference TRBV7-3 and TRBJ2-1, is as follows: GAGVSQTPSNKVTEKGKYVELRCDPISGHTALYWYRQSLGQGPEFLIYFQGTGAADDSGLPNDRFFAVRPEGSVSTLKIQRTERGDSAVYLCASSLNPGLAGDNEQFFGPGTRLTVL.

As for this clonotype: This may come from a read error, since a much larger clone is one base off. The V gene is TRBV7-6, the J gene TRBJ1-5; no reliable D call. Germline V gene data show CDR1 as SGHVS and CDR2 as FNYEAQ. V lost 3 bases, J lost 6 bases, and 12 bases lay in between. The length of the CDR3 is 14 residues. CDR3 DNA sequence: TGTGCCAGCAGCTTGGGAAGGCGCCTTCAGCCCCAGCATTTT. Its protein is CASSLGRRLQPQHF.

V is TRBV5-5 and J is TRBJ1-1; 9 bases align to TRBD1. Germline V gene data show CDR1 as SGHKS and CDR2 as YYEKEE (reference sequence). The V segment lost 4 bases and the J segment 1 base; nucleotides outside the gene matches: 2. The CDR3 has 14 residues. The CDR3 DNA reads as TGTGCCAGCAGCCGGGACAGGGCGAACACTGAAGCTTTCTTT. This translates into CASSRDRANTEAFF.

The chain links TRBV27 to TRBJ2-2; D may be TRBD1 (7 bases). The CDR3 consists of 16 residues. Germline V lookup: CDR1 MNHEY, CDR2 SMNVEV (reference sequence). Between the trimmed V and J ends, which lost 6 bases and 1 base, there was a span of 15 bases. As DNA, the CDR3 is TGTGCCAGCAGCCCCCAGGGGGGCGGGAACACCGGGGAGCTGTTTTTT. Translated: CASSPQGGGNTGELFF.

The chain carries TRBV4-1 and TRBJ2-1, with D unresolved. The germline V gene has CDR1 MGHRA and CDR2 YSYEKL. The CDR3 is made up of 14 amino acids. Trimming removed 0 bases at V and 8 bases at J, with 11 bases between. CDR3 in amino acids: CASSQDYSDDEQFF. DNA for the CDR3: TGCGCCAGCAGCCAAGATTATAGTGACGATGAGCAGTTCTTC.

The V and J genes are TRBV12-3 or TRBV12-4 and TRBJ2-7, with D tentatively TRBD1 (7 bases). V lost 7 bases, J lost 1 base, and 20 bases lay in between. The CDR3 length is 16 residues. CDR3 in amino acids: CASKGRGVGLSYEQYF. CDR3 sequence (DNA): TGTGCCAGCAAGGGCAGGGGGGTCGGGTTGTCCTACGAGCAGTACTTC.